This TCR beta chain was obtained from a study of control samples from healthy donors and cancer patients. Profiled with immunoSEQ multiplex PCR; TCRdb holds only in-frame clones, not every one. The table shows about 22,000 clones, with 83% occurring only once. CDR3 length: 11 residues. Germline V gives CDR1 GTSNPN, CDR2 SVGIG (reference sequence). V lost 8 bases and J lost 5, with 10 bases in between. Sample share makes this clone medium-sized. Specimen: PBMCs. The V and J genes are TRBV30 and TRBJ1-3; D is ambiguous. The clonotype was recovered from a man in his 60s with head and neck cancer. The CDR3 sequence is CASEGRNTIYF. The DNA for the CDR3 is TGTGCCAGCGAAGGGAGAAACACCATATATTTT.